Below are 24 T cell receptor beta chains sequenced from a single sample in a study of blood T cell repertoires in COVID-19. Profiling relied on immunoSEQ multiplex PCR, and the TCRdb table lists in-frame clones only, not all of them. The sample lists about 220,000 clones, about nine tenths seen once, with around 3.8% in the top ten. The specimen was PBMCs or T cells enriched from blood (not recorded which). The receptors originated from a woman aged 40-49 years with acute COVID-19.

The chain has TRBV7-9 and TRBJ2-5; tentatively, D is TRBD1 (6 bases). V was cut by 5 bases and J by 2 bases, with 9 bases left in between. CDR1 is SEHNR, CDR2 FQNEAQ, per germline (reference sequence). The CDR3 extends over 13 amino acids. CDR3 in amino acids: CASSRDIQETQYF. The CDR3 DNA sequence: TGTGCCAGCAGCAGGGACATACAAGAGACCCAGTACTTC.

This chain uses TRBV30 with TRBJ1-4; TRBD1 is a possible D gene (5 bases). CDR1 and CDR2 from the germline V gene are GTSNPN and SVGIG (reference sequence). V was cut by 4 bases and J by 5 bases, with 20 bases left in between. The CDR3 is made up of 16 amino acids. CDR3 loop: CAWIPPTGGLNEKLFF. In DNA form, the CDR3 reads TGTGCCTGGATCCCCCCCACCGGGGGACTCAATGAAAAACTGTTTTTT.

CDR3 DNA: TGTGCCAGCTCACCAAAGGACAGGCCGAACACTGAAGCTTTCTTT. Amino acid sequence: CASSPKDRPNTEAFF. This chain joins TRBV18 and TRBJ1-1, with 7 bases lining up with TRBD1. The V gene end was trimmed by 2 bases and the J gene end by 1 base; junction bases not matched to a gene: 4. Germline V gives CDR1 KGHSH, CDR2 LQKENI. The length of the CDR3 is 15 residues.

The genes are TRBV6-2 or TRBV6-3 and TRBJ1-2; 8 nucleotides line up with TRBD1. The CDR3 consists of 16 residues. V gave up 3 bases and J gave up 5 bases; unmatched junction bases: 11. From germline, CDR1 is MNHEY and CDR2 SVGEGT. For the CDR3, the DNA is TGTGCCAGCAGTTATCCCGGACAGGGTCTACGGTATGGCTACACCTTC. It yields the protein CASSYPGQGLRYGYTF.

This sequence joins TRBV24-1 and TRBJ1-2; no clear D gene. Per the germline V gene, CDR1 is KGHDR and CDR2 is SFDVKD. Trimming left V 5 bases short and J 3 bases short, with 15 bases between. CDR3 size: 15 residues. Here the CDR3 reads CATSGYQRPYYGYTF. The CDR3 region has the DNA TGTGCCACCAGTGGATACCAGAGGCCGTACTATGGCTACACCTTC.

Note on this clone: Other DNA sequences from this sample encode an identical CDR3 as well. This rearrangement joins TRBV4-1 to TRBJ1-5; weak D call: TRBD1 (6 bases). CDR1 and CDR2 (germline): MGHRA, YSYEKL. Trimming took 1 base from V and 1 from J, leaving 8 bases between them. CDR3 length: 15 amino acids. CDR3 in amino acids: CASSQATGSNQPQHF. Here the CDR3 DNA reads TGCGCCAGCAGCCAAGCCACAGGGAGCAATCAGCCCCAGCATTTT.

On this clone: A much larger clone is a single base away; this may be a read error. The rearrangement joins TRBV6-1 to TRBJ1-3, with TRBD1 matching over 7 bases. CDR3 size: 13 residues. Germline CDR1 reads MNHNS; CDR2 reads SASEGT. Trimming cost V 3 bases and J 9 bases; bases outside gene matches: 5. CDR3 coding DNA: TGTGCCAGCAGTGAGACAGGGAGATGCACCATATATTTT. Protein: CASSETGRCTIYF.

V usage is TRBV4-3 and J usage is TRBJ2-2; no definite D call. The CDR3 length is 14 residues. CDR1 and CDR2 (germline): LGHNA, YSLEER. The germline V and J ends were trimmed by 0 bases and 4 bases, with 6 bases remaining between them. CDR3 amino acids: CASSQESFTGELFF. The CDR3 DNA reads TGCGCCAGCAGCCAAGAGTCCTTCACCGGGGAGCTGTTTTTT.

This clone was picked up one time. This chain joins TRBV4-1 and TRBJ2-7; 7 bases match TRBD2. Germline CDR1 MGHRA, CDR2 YSYEKL. Trimming removed 3 bases from V and 2 bases from J; junction bases left unmatched: 4. The CDR3 is 14 amino acids. The chain's CDR3 is CASSHGEGTYEQYV. DNA of the CDR3: TGCGCCAGCAGCCATGGGGAGGGTACCTACGAGCAGTACGTC.

The chain uses TRBV4-2 and TRBJ2-3; D is undetermined. Trimming pared 0 bases from V and 6 bases from J, leaving 13 bases between. In germline, CDR1 is LGHNA, CDR2 YNFKEQ. The CDR3 spans 15 residues. The CDR3 DNA follows: TGTGCCAGCAGCCAAGAGAGGAAGGCATTGGATACGCAGTATTTT. Translation gives CASSQERKALDTQYF.

The chain employs TRBV27 and TRBJ1-2; D is unclear. This CDR3 has 12 residues. V was trimmed by 8 bases and J by 8 bases, leaving 15 bases between them. Germline CDR1 and CDR2: MNHEY and SMNVEV (reference sequence). The CDR3 nucleotides are TGTGCCAGCCGACCTCCGACGGGGGGCTACACCTTC. The encoded protein is CASRPPTGGYTF.

This chain links TRBV28 with TRBJ2-7; 8 bases align to TRBD2. This CDR3 region has 14 residues. Germline values: CDR1 MDHEN, CDR2 SYDVKM. J gave up 1 base and V 6 bases, and 5 bases lay outside the gene matches. CDR3 bases: TGTGCCAGCAGGACGGGCGGGGGGTCCTACGAGCAGTACTTC. Its protein is CASRTGGGSYEQYF.

This clone was picked up one time. The chain recombines TRBV4-2 with TRBJ1-2; 8 bases are shared with TRBD1. There are 16 residues in the CDR3. Losses at the gene ends were 0 bases for V and 0 bases for J; bases not matched to a gene: 3. CDR1 is LGHNA, CDR2 YNFKEQ, per germline. CDR3: CASSQDGTGANYGYTF. Here the CDR3 DNA reads TGTGCCAGCAGCCAAGATGGGACAGGTGCTAACTATGGCTACACCTTC.

The chain has TRBV5-5 and TRBJ1-6; a possible D gene is TRBD1 (5 bases). The germline V and J ends were trimmed by 6 bases and 0 bases, with 13 bases remaining between them. The CDR3 consists of 16 residues. Germline V gene lookup returns CDR1 SGHKS and CDR2 YYEKEE (reference sequence). The CDR3 nucleotides read TGTGCCAGCACCAACCGGGGGAGCTCCTATAATTCACCCCTCCACTTT. Its protein is CASTNRGSSYNSPLHF.

The chain joins TRBV29-1 to TRBJ2-2; no clear D gene. Trimming took 7 bases from V and 4 from J, leaving 13 bases between them. CDR1 SQVTM and CDR2 ANQGSEA come from the germline V gene. CDR3 length: 13 amino acids. CDR3 sequence (DNA): TGCAGCGCCGCCCAGGTCCGCACCGGGGAGCTGTTTTTT. As protein: CSAAQVRTGELFF.

This clone was seen a single time. The chain combines TRBV7-9 with TRBJ1-6; D uncertain. Germline V gene data show CDR1 as SEHNR and CDR2 as FQNEAQ (reference sequence). The CDR3 runs 13 residues. With 3 bases removed from V and 8 bases from J, the gap between germline ends came to 8 bases. CDR3: CASSLTWDSPLHF. CDR3 coding DNA: TGTGCCAGCAGCTTGACTTGGGATTCACCCCTCCACTTT.

The chain links TRBV6-1 to TRBJ1-1; TRBD1 matches at 7 bases. From germline, CDR1 is MNHNS and CDR2 SASEGT. The ends lost 4 bases at V and 1 base at J; junction bases unmatched: 9. The CDR3 contains 16 residues. The CDR3 sequence: CASSAGTELPNTEAFF. The CDR3 DNA is TGTGCCAGCAGTGCGGGGACAGAACTACCGAACACTGAAGCTTTCTTT.

V gene TRBV27 combines with J gene TRBJ1-1, with D possibly matching TRBD1 (6 bases). This CDR3 comprises 12 residues. The ends were cut back, 5 bases at V and 5 bases at J, with 9 bases in the middle. Germline V lookup: CDR1 MNHEY, CDR2 SMNVEV (reference sequence). DNA for the CDR3: TGTGCCAGCAGTAATAGGGGGACTGAAGCTTTCTTT. Translation gives CASSNRGTEAFF.

V and J are TRBV6-5 and TRBJ1-4; maybe TRBD1 (5 bases). The CDR3 is 14 residues long. V was pared by 0 bases and J by 8 bases, with 10 bases between. Per germline, CDR1 MNHEY and CDR2 SVGAGI. In nucleotides, the CDR3 is TGTGCCAGCAGTTACTCGTCAGGGAAGGAAAAACTGTTTTTT. The encoded protein is CASSYSSGKEKLFF.

V is TRBV19 and J is TRBJ1-5, with TRBD1 matching 10 bases. V was pared by 3 bases and J by 6 bases, with 5 bases of the junction left unmatched. CDR3 length: 15 amino acids. Germline V lookup: CDR1 LNHDA, CDR2 SQIVND (reference sequence). CDR3: CASSMTGGPGQPQHF. DNA for the CDR3: TGTGCCAGTAGTATGACAGGGGGCCCCGGTCAGCCCCAGCATTTT.

The chain carries TRBV9 and TRBJ1-4; D perhaps matches TRBD1 (6 bases). Trimming took 0 bases from V and 6 from J, leaving 12 bases between them. This CDR3 contains 15 residues. Germline values: CDR1 SGDLS, CDR2 YYNGEE. The CDR3 coding sequence is TGTGCCAGCAGCGTAGGGGGGCTGCCGGATGAAAAACTGTTTTTT. Translated: CASSVGGLPDEKLFF.

The chain recombines TRBV5-4 with TRBJ1-1; D is uncertain. This CDR3 has 15 residues. Trimming took 0 bases from V and 4 from J, leaving 13 bases between them. CDR1 and CDR2 (germline): SGHNT, YYREEE (reference sequence). The chain's CDR3 is CASSLDFGVGTEAFF. CDR3 DNA: TGTGCCAGCAGCTTGGACTTCGGGGTGGGCACTGAAGCTTTCTTT. Drawing the rest from reference TRBV5-4 and TRBJ1-1, the complete variable domain is ETGVTQSPTHLIKTRGQQVTLRCSSQSGHNTVSWYQQALGQGPQFIFQYYREEENGRGNFPPRFSGLQFPNYSSELNVNALELDDSALYLCASSLDFGVGTEAFFGQGTRLTVV.

V gene TRBV19 combines with J gene TRBJ1-1; no clear D gene. The CDR3 runs to 15 residues. Deletions cut 7 bases from V and 0 bases from J, with 15 bases between. Germline CDR1 reads LNHDA; CDR2 reads SQIVND (reference sequence). CDR3 sequence: CASKAGENMNTEAFF. CDR3 bases: TGTGCCAGTAAGGCTGGGGAGAATATGAACACTGAAGCTTTCTTT.

In its sample, this clone was seen once. The chain combines TRBV6-2 or TRBV6-3 with TRBJ1-1; 7 bases line up with TRBD1. The CDR3 spans 15 residues. V lost 4 bases, J lost 1 base, and 6 bases stayed unmatched. CDR1 is MNHEY and CDR2 is SVGEGT in the germline V gene. The CDR3 here is CASSSLDRENTEAFF. The DNA of the CDR3 is TGTGCCAGCAGTTCCCTTGACAGGGAGAACACTGAAGCTTTCTTT.